This TCR beta chain comes out of a study of blood T cells in healthy people across ages. CDR3 length: 13 residues. V was shortened by 8 bases and J by 3 bases, with 14 bases between the two germline ends. The germline V gene encodes CDR1 MNHEY and CDR2 SMNVEV (reference sequence). This clonotype was seen only a few times. It was with a sample-barcoded 5' primer and a J-beta primer mix that a second PCR of about 6 to 12 cycles was run. Each CDR3 protein gets one entry after TCRdb re-called the 5' RACE reads with MiXCR. Of roughly 1,300,000 distinct CDR3 sequences in the sample, 55% to 75% were seen once.

The sequence was collected from a young man in good health. Sequencing used blood. The chain uses TRBV27 and TRBJ2-7; D is possibly TRBD2 (5 bases). CDR3 protein: CASGLTLDYEQYF. The CDR3 DNA reads as TGTGCCAGCGGACTCACTTTGGACTACGAGCAGTACTTC.